The TCR beta chain described here comes from a study of cytomegalovirus exposure and HLA in healthy donors. For the study at large: Samples from HLA-typed donors yielded about 85 million unique TCRs in an early data release. Overall study findings and caveats: In a later analysis, HLA-associated beta chains showed higher expansion and lower generation probabilities than comparable chains. The productive fraction for most TCR beta V segments was about 87% or about 30% in an earlier analysis.

The V end lost 5 bases, the J end lost 4 bases, and 13 bases lay between the germline ends. The CDR3 runs to 14 residues. Germline V lookup: CDR1 SGHTA, CDR2 FQGTGA. As concerns this clone: Its antigen is undetermined.

Both 60 Vbeta primers and 13 Jbeta primers went into the PCR. Method: immunoSEQ multiplex PCR; TCRdb's copy keeps in-frame clones and lacks some. The sample gives approximately 100,000 clones, roughly three quarters of which show up once; 1.4% is in the top ten. The rearrangement uses TRBV7-3 and TRBJ2-3; TRBD2 is a possible D gene (6 bases). Sequencing used PBMCs. This TCR came from a man aged 35 to 55 in good health and CMV-seronegative. CDR3 protein: CASSPVGGADTQYF. The CDR3 region has the DNA TGTGCCAGCAGCCCCGTCGGCGGGGCAGATACGCAGTATTTT.